The TCR beta chain under discussion was sequenced for a study of CD8+ T cells in alopecia areata. Study summary: For the treated group, dosing was oral tofacitinib at 5 to 10 mg twice daily.

Collected material from alopecia areata patients comprised lesional scalp punch biopsies and peripheral blood. RNA extraction was followed by reverse transcription into cDNA, which acted as the sequencing template. Repertoires were generated with immunoSEQ multiplex PCR, while TCRdb's copy carries only in-frame clones and drops some. The sample has just over 150,000 clones, about 51% seen once. The V gene end was trimmed by 1 base and the J gene end by 0 bases; junction bases not matched to a gene: 3. Germline CDR1 LGHNA, CDR2 YSLEER. The CDR3 runs to 15 residues. This TCR came from a human donor with alopecia areata. The material was CD8+ T cells sorted from blood, obtained at week 0. The chain carries TRBV4-3 and TRBJ2-7, with 7 bases that match TRBD1. CDR3 in DNA: TGCGCCAGCAGCCAAGTCCGGGACAGCTCCTACGAGCAGTACTTC. It encodes CASSQVRDSSYEQYF.